This TCR beta chain was retrieved from a study of blood T cells in healthy people across ages. Broader study findings: Donor CMV infection status was unknown, possibly confounding age-related changes in expanded clonotypes.

A few counts support this clonotype. The antigen remains unidentified. In germline, CDR1 is DFQATT, CDR2 SNEGSKA (reference sequence). The germline V and J ends were trimmed by 1 base and 5 bases, with 17 bases remaining between them. CDR3 size: 15 residues. Primed by a sample-barcoded 5' primer and a J-beta primer mix, a second PCR proceeded for 7 to 11 cycles. Researchers report that a template-switch adaptor with 12 random nucleotides tagged each cDNA molecule. TCRdb re-called the 5' RACE reads with MiXCR, one entry per CDR3 protein. This table has about 640,000 distinct CDR3 sequences, about 43% appearing once.

The chain recombines TRBV20-1 with TRBJ2-5; perhaps TRBD2 as D (6 bases). The sequence was collected from an elderly man in good health. What was sequenced was blood. The CDR3 DNA reads as TGCAGTGCTAGAGTTCCCCTAATTGGGAGGGAGACCCAGTACTTC. This codes for CSARVPLIGRETQYF.